The present TCR beta chain was sequenced within a study of blood T cell repertoires in COVID-19. Only in-frame clones appear in the TCRdb table, and some are missing; sequencing was by immunoSEQ multiplex PCR. The sample includes about 350,000 clones, more than 70% seen only once; the top ten take roughly 4%. The CDR3 covers 14 residues. The germline V gene encodes CDR1 SNHLY and CDR2 FYNNEI. Deletions cut 10 bases from V and 3 bases from J, with 19 bases between. The sample was peripheral blood. The receptor comes from an older woman with COVID-19, enrolled during active disease. The chain has TRBV2 and TRBJ2-7; D possibly corresponds to TRBD1 (6 bases). For the CDR3, the DNA is TGTGCCACCAAAGACTCCGGGACAAGCTACGAGCAGTACTTC. Translated, it gives CATKDSGTSYEQYF. The full variable domain, with the rest looked up from reference TRBV2 and TRBJ2-7, is EPEVTQTPSHQVTQMGQEVILRCVPISNHLYFYWYRQILGQKVEFLVSFYNNEISEKSEIFDDQFSVERPDGSNFTLKIRSTKLEDSAMYFCATKDSGTSYEQYFGPGTRLTVT.